This T cell receptor beta chain appears in the sequencing data of a study of blood T cell repertoires in COVID-19. On the study more broadly: Nucleic acid was either cDNA or gDNA, and it came from T cells, B-cell-depleted T cells, or PBMCs.

In the authors' workflow: Nucleated cell number was recorded as an estimate derived from reference gene primer amplification. Here immunoSEQ multiplex PCR was the method, and the copy in TCRdb shows in-frame clones only, minus some. V, J and clone size were drawn from that table, and D and trimming were deduced from the DNA. Among more than 200,000 clones listed, about 81% were seen once. The sequence derives from an elderly woman with COVID-19, enrolled during active disease. Material: peripheral blood.

CDR3 nucleotide sequence: TGTGCCAGCAGCTTAGGGGGAGGGCAGGAAAAACTGTTTTTT. The encoded protein is CASSLGGGQEKLFF. This chain joins TRBV11-2 and TRBJ1-4; D not resolved. V was trimmed by 1 base and J by 8 bases, leaving 11 bases between them. From germline, CDR1 is SGHAT and CDR2 FQNNGV. The CDR3 spans 14 residues. Full variable domain (remainder filled in from reference TRBV11-2 and TRBJ1-4): EAGVAQSPRYKIIEKRQSVAFWCNPISGHATLYWYQQILGQGPKLLIQFQNNGVVDDSQLPKDRFSAERLKGVDSTLKIQPAKLEDSAVYLCASSLGGGQEKLFFGSGTQLSVL.